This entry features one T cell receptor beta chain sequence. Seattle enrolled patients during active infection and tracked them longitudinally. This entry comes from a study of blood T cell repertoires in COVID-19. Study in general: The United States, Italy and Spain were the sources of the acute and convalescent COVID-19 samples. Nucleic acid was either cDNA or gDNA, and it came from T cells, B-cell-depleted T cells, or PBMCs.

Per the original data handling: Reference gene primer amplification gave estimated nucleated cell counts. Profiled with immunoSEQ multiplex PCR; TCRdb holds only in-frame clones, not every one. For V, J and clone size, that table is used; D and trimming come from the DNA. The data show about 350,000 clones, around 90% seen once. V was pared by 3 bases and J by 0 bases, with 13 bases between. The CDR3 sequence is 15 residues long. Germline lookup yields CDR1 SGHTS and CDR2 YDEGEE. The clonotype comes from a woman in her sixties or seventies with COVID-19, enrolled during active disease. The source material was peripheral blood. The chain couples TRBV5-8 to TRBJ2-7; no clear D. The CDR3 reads CASSSRTISSYEQYF. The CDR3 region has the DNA TGTGCCAGCAGCTCGCGAACTATTAGCTCCTACGAGCAGTACTTC. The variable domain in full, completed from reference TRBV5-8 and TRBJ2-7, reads EAGVTQSPTHLIKTRGQQATLRCSPISGHTSVYWYQQALGLGLQFLLWYDEGEERNRGNFPPRFSGRQFPNYSSELNVNALELEDSALYLCASSSRTISSYEQYFGPGTRLTVT.